These 11 T cell receptor beta chains originate from one sample sequenced in a study of control samples from healthy donors and cancer patients. Assay: immunoSEQ multiplex PCR; the TCRdb copy retains only in-frame clones and omits some. The table lists 150,000 to 200,000 clones, around 90% of them singletons. Sequenced: blood. The receptors were gathered from a man aged 18 to 30 in good health.

This clone was seen a few times. The chain couples TRBV7-9 to TRBJ2-2, with D perhaps TRBD2 (5 bases). This CDR3 region has 15 residues. Germline V gene sequence: CDR1 SEHNR, CDR2 FQNEAQ (reference sequence). V lost 2 bases to trimming and J lost 1 base, with 8 bases between them. The CDR3 coding sequence is TGTGCCAGCAGCTTACTACGGGGGAACACCGGGGAGCTGTTTTTT. Amino acid sequence: CASSLLRGNTGELFF.

This sequence joins TRBV6-5 and TRBJ2-7; D might be TRBD1 (6 bases). The germline gives CDR1 MNHEY, CDR2 SVGAGI. The CDR3 length is 16 residues. V was shortened by 0 bases and J by 5 bases, with 17 bases between the two germline ends. The CDR3: CASSYSISQGTHEQYF. CDR3 DNA: TGTGCCAGCAGTTACTCTATCTCACAGGGTACCCACGAGCAGTACTTC.

This sequence joins TRBV28 and TRBJ1-1, with D possibly being TRBD1 (6 bases). The germline V and J ends were trimmed by 4 bases and 1 base, with 13 bases remaining between them. Germline-derived CDR1 and CDR2 are MDHEN and SYDVKM. The CDR3 runs 15 residues. The CDR3 is CASSWFRGRNTEAFF. CDR3 coding DNA: TGTGCCAGCAGTTGGTTCAGGGGCCGGAACACTGAAGCTTTCTTT.

V usage is TRBV30 and J usage is TRBJ1-2; 8 positions match TRBD1. The CDR3 length is 13 residues. CDR1 is GTSNPN and CDR2 is SVGIG in the germline V gene (reference sequence). V lost 0 bases, J lost 7 bases, and 4 bases stayed unmatched. The CDR3 nucleotides read TGTGCCTGGAGTGTACGCAGGGGGCCTGGCTACACCTTC. Protein sequence: CAWSVRRGPGYTF.

This clone came up once. This rearrangement joins TRBV20-1 to TRBJ1-1, with D hard to call. V was cut by 3 bases and J by 2 bases, with 10 bases left in between. The CDR3 sequence is 13 residues long. CDR1 is DFQATT and CDR2 is SNEGSKA in the germline V gene (reference sequence). The CDR3 DNA reads TGCAGTGCTAGTAATCGAGATAACACTGAAGCTTTCTTT. This encodes CSASNRDNTEAFF.

The chain combines TRBV14 with TRBJ1-1; D not resolved. The CDR3 is made up of 13 amino acids. The germline V gene has CDR1 SGHDN and CDR2 FVKESK. V gave up 2 bases and J gave up 5 bases, with 9 bases separating them. CDR3 protein: CASSQQAQTEAFF. The CDR3 DNA reads TGTGCCAGCAGCCAACAGGCTCAAACTGAAGCTTTCTTT. The whole variable domain, filled in from reference TRBV14 and TRBJ1-1, reads EAGVTQFPSHSVIEKGQTVTLRCDPISGHDNLYWYRRVMGKEIKFLLHFVKESKQDESGMPNNRFLAERTGGTYSTLKVQPAELEDSGVYFCASSQQAQTEAFFGQGTRLTVV.

The V call is TRBV18, the J call TRBJ2-1; D unclear. Germline loops: CDR1 KGHSH, CDR2 LQKENI. This CDR3 comprises 16 residues. Trimming took 6 bases from V and 0 from J, leaving 15 bases between them. This CDR3 reads CASSPEGSSSYNEQFF. The CDR3, as DNA: TGTGCCAGCTCCCCAGAAGGCTCCAGCTCCTACAATGAGCAGTTCTTC.

V gene TRBV4-3 combines with J gene TRBJ2-2, with D unclear. V lost 4 bases and J lost 3, with 9 bases in between. Germline CDR1 reads LGHNA; CDR2 reads YSLEER. The CDR3 is 14 residues long. Here the CDR3 reads CASSLMKDTGELFF. CDR3 DNA sequence: TGCGCCAGCAGCCTAATGAAGGACACCGGGGAGCTGTTTTTT.

This clone turned up a few times. The chain uses TRBV11-2 and TRBJ2-2; tentatively, D is TRBD1 (5 bases). The CDR3 has 16 amino acids. Germline CDR1 is SGHAT and CDR2 is FQNNGV. Trimming stripped 1 base from V and 2 bases from J, with 11 bases between. The CDR3 DNA is TGTGCCAGCAGCTTAGTAGGGGCAGGTAACACCGGGGAGCTGTTTTTT. As protein: CASSLVGAGNTGELFF. Variable domain in full (rest from reference TRBV11-2 and TRBJ2-2): EAGVAQSPRYKIIEKRQSVAFWCNPISGHATLYWYQQILGQGPKLLIQFQNNGVVDDSQLPKDRFSAERLKGVDSTLKIQPAKLEDSAVYLCASSLVGAGNTGELFFGEGSRLTVL.

The chain links TRBV5-5 to TRBJ2-2, with 7 nucleotides matching TRBD1. V dropped 1 base and J dropped 5; count of bases not matched to a gene: 8. This CDR3 has 16 amino acids. Per germline, CDR1 SGHKS and CDR2 YYEKEE (reference sequence). The CDR3 is CASSLLRQGQTGELFF. The CDR3 bases are TGTGCCAGCAGCTTGCTGAGACAGGGACAAACCGGGGAGCTGTTTTTT.

The V and J genes are TRBV27 and TRBJ2-7; TRBD2 matches at 7 bases. The CDR3 sequence is 16 residues long. The trim removed 2 bases at V and 0 bases at J, leaving 7 bases unmatched. CDR1 is MNHEY and CDR2 is SMNVEV in the germline V gene (reference sequence). In DNA form, the CDR3 reads TGTGCCAGCAGTTTACTACGGGGGGTGAGCTCCTACGAGCAGTACTTC. Translating it yields CASSLLRGVSSYEQYF.